This T cell receptor beta chain emerged from a study of blood T cells in healthy people across ages (dated by TCRdb to the mid-2010s). In terms of the full investigation: In model experiments, template switching captured about one uniquely barcoded TCR beta cDNA molecule for every two T cells. To track age-related changes in TCR beta repertoire diversity, the study relied on deep sequencing normalized with unique cDNA molecular identifiers. The donors were divided into four age groups: young (average roughly 15 years), middle-aged (roughly 40), aged (approximately 64) and long-lived (around 87). To avoid experimental bias, donors of different ages were distributed randomly across sequencing lanes. The study analyzed two additional independent replicas of 1 million unique cDNA reads from the same blood draw for two donors, one aged 18 to 29 and one aged 80 or older. Overall results and qualifications from the work: Estimates of total diversity based on one million sequenced T cells were regarded as lower bounds and as underestimates. As age increased, observed TCR beta diversity per million T cells dropped in a roughly linear way, and a significant reduction was already evident by age around 41. Compared with the aged group, more naive CD4+ T cells, fewer expanded clones and increased TCR diversity were shown by the long-lived group, suggesting age selection. Bulk unsorted PBMC profiling prevented conclusive comparison of naive and antigen-experienced compartments. A strong correlation was found between observed TCR beta diversity and the percentage of naive T cells measured by flow cytometry. Because the CMV infection status of the donors was unknown, age-related changes in expanded clonotypes may potentially have been confounded.

For this clonotype: Its binding antigen is unknown. No much larger clonotype is one base removed from it; base qualities were not supplied.

Per the germline V gene, SGHTA is the CDR1 and FQGNSA is the CDR2. The CDR3 sequence holds 15 residues, the cysteine and phenylalanine included. The retained sequence is limited to the CDR3, 45 bases, with the frame set at the first base. The trim is 7 bases for V and 4 bases for J, with a gap of 17 bases between the germline ends. Library preparation was by 5' RACE. Sequencing instrument: Illumina HiSeq 2500. The second PCR ran for about 6 to 11 cycles and used a J-beta primer mix along with a sample-barcoded 5' primer. Each TCR beta cDNA molecule received a unique molecular identifier from a template-switch 5' adaptor carrying 12 random nucleotides. Each sample yielded at least 2.5 million CDR3-containing paired-end reads. All of the RNA was converted into first-strand cDNA using the Mint cDNA synthesis kit, with a TRBC-specific oligonucleotide serving as the primer. After uracil-DNA glycosylase treatment, a first 18-cycle PCR used universal primers M1SS and BC2_uni_R on all cDNA. Regarding the original processing steps: For normalization, 1 million high-quality reads were randomly selected from each sample, with every read carrying a distinct molecular identifier. Instead of being binned into consensus sequences, reads that shared molecular identifiers were thrown out. MiTCR, with a Q25 quality threshold and the strictest error-elimination algorithm, was used for CDR3 identification, clonotype clustering and error correction. A nonparametric unseen species model with Euler transformation was used to estimate a lower bound on total TCR beta diversity. TCRdb cleaned the public reads at Q25 with fastp, built clones with MiXCR and kept in-frame beta chains. Rows matching on CDR3 protein sequence are summarized as one entry with the most common DNA and genes. TCRdb, not the authors, supplied the V and J calls. This sample is represented by about 780,000 distinct CDR3 sequences; less than 60% of them were singletons. About a sixth of the sample belongs to the ten largest clones.

The donors were roughly 40 Caucasian individuals from Russia, aged roughly 6 to 100 years, who were systemically healthy. Each donor gave roughly 11 milliliters of peripheral blood, drawn into EDTA-treated Vacutainer tubes. Ficoll-Paque density-gradient centrifugation was used to isolate PBMCs, with at least 7 million obtained per sample. Trizol reagent was used to extract total RNA from the PBMCs, yielding at least 5 micrograms per sample. For every donor, flow cytometry on a PBMC aliquot measured the percentage of naive CD45RAhigh/CD27high T cells. This TCR was recovered from a man older than 75 in good health. Sequencing used blood. Rearrangement joined TRBV7-2 to TRBJ2-1; TRBD2 is possibly the D segment (6 matching bases). Read as DNA, the sequence is TGTGCCAGCACCCTAGGCACTAGCCCATACAATGAGCAGTTCTTC. The encoded protein is CASTLGTSPYNEQFF.